The source of this T cell receptor (beta chain) is a study of OX40 agonist ivuxolimab in advanced cancers. At the level of the study: Subjects had a mean age of about 60 years, with a range of 23 to 79; roughly 80% were male.

Clones were read by immunoSEQ multiplex PCR, and TCRdb kept only the in-frame ones, dropping some. The repertoire has roughly 54,000 clones, approximately 84% of them found once; the top ten carry more than 1%. There are 11 residues in the CDR3. V dropped 1 base and J dropped 7 bases, with 8 bases sitting between them. Germline-derived CDR1 and CDR2 are SQVTM and ANQGSEA. The sequence was obtained from an adult with an advanced solid tumor such as melanoma, head and neck, liver or kidney cancer. V usage is TRBV29-1 and J usage is TRBJ2-7; D remains unclear. Sequences were derived from CD4+ or CD8+ T cells sorted from blood, sampled in a trial of the OX40 agonist ivuxolimab. This CDR3 reads CSVEGGGEQYF. The CDR3 coding sequence is TGCAGCGTTGAAGGGGGTGGGGAGCAGTACTTC.